The 5 T cell receptor beta chains in this list originate from one sample, sequenced in a study of siplizumab effects on memory and regulatory T cells. Only in-frame clones appear in the TCRdb table, and some are missing; sequencing was by immunoSEQ multiplex PCR. The sample contains some 100,000 clones, roughly 94% of which appear only once. Input material: Tregs sorted from blood. These receptors all stem from a human donor in good health.

V is TRBV18 and J is TRBJ2-7, with 8 bases aligning to TRBD1. From germline, CDR1 is KGHSH and CDR2 LQKENI. The CDR3 consists of 15 residues. V lost 3 bases to trimming and J lost 6 bases; unmatched junction nucleotides: 10. In DNA, the CDR3 is TGTGCCAGCTCACCTCCGGGACAGGCTCGTGGCGAGCAGTACTTC. Encoded protein: CASSPPGQARGEQYF.

The chain combines TRBV19 with TRBJ1-1; D is uncertain. Trimming removed 7 bases from V and 6 bases from J, with 18 bases in between. The CDR3 runs 14 residues. CDR1 and CDR2 (germline): LNHDA, SQIVND (reference sequence). The CDR3 DNA reads TGTGCCAGTACCTTCCAAGCGTGGGAGGCTGAAGCTTTCTTT. It is translated as CASTFQAWEAEAFF.

The chain recombines TRBV7-8 with TRBJ1-2; tentative D call: TRBD1 (6 bases). The germline V and J ends were trimmed by 6 bases and 2 bases, with 13 bases remaining between them. Germline values: CDR1 SGHVS, CDR2 FQNEAQ. The CDR3 has 14 residues. The CDR3 loop reads CASSYRAGNYGYTF. In nucleotides, the CDR3 is TGTGCCAGCAGTTACAGGGCTGGGAACTATGGCTACACCTTC.

The chain carries TRBV5-1 and TRBJ1-5; no firm D call. Germline CDR1 and CDR2: SGHRS and YFSETQ. The CDR3 is 13 residues long. Trimming cost V 2 bases and J 5 bases, with 8 bases left between them. The DNA for the CDR3 is TGCGCCAGCAGCTTTAACGGGGATCAGCCCCAGCATTTT. Its protein product is CASSFNGDQPQHF.

The chain combines TRBV7-2 with TRBJ2-7, with D tentatively TRBD2 (6 bases). The CDR3 consists of 14 residues. Germline V gene sequence: CDR1 SGHTA, CDR2 FQGNSA. V was cut by 2 bases and J by 6 bases, with 14 bases left in between. CDR3 amino acids: CASSLLGLGGEQYF. CDR3 sequence (DNA): TGTGCCAGCAGCTTATTGGGGTTGGGGGGCGAGCAGTACTTC. The whole variable domain, filled in from reference TRBV7-2 and TRBJ2-7, reads GAGVSQSPSNKVTEKGKDVELRCDPISGHTALYWYRQSLGQGLEFLIYFQGNSAPDKSGLPSDRFSAERTGGSVSTLTIQRTQQEDSAVYLCASSLLGLGGEQYFGPGTRLTVT.